This T cell receptor (beta chain) comes out of a study of control samples from healthy donors and cancer patients. This clone appeared once. Repertoires were generated with immunoSEQ multiplex PCR, while TCRdb's copy carries only in-frame clones and drops some. The sample lists just over 150,000 clones, about 93% occurring once. This TCR derives from a man between 45 and 60 years old in good health. Sample: blood.

The CDR3, as DNA: TGTGCCAGCAGCAAAACTAAGGGGGGAACCAACGAGCAGTACTTC. It encodes CASSKTKGGTNEQYF. This chain uses TRBV21-1 with TRBJ2-7. TRBV21-1 is a documented pseudogene. The CDR3 is 15 residues long.